A selection of T cell receptor beta chains follows, all from one sample in a study of blood T cells in healthy people across ages. TCRdb analysed the 5' RACE reads with MiXCR anew, one entry per CDR3 protein. The data show 1.8 million or so distinct CDR3 sequences, roughly 43% seen once. The sequenced sample was blood. These receptors all come from a human donor in good health. Both conserved end residues are part of each CDR3. Fields, in order: D gene, V gene, clone size, J gene, CDR3 protein, CDR3 DNA. D genes are given only for firm matches. For some rows the clone size is stated as once, few or many, or as a class when expanded; others skip it.

.	TRBV30	.	TRBJ2-7	CAWKDLTGTYEQYF	TGTGCCTGGAAGGATTTGACAGGTACCTACGAGCAGTACTTC
TRBD2	TRBV7-9	.	TRBJ2-7	CASSLTRAGGSYEQYF	TGTGCCAGCAGCTTAACGCGGGCGGGGGGTTCCTACGAGCAGTACTTC
TRBD1	TRBV4-1	.	TRBJ2-7	CASSQRTGAYGQYF	TGCGCCAGCAGCCAAAGGACAGGGGCCTACGGGCAGTACTTC
TRBD1	TRBV6-5	.	TRBJ2-7	CASSYRPVMTGPSYEQYF	TGTGCCAGCAGTTATAGACCGGTAATGACAGGGCCATCCTACGAGCAGTACTTC
.	TRBV12-3/TRBV12-4	.	TRBJ1-4	CASSHRWTGYEKLFF	TGTGCCAGCAGTCACCGTTGGACGGGCTACGAAAAACTGTTTTTT
TRBD1	TRBV13	.	TRBJ2-3	CASSLAPMTGGLFTDTQYF	TGTGCCAGCAGCTTAGCCCCCATGACAGGGGGTCTTTTCACAGATACGCAGTATTTT
.	TRBV6-6	.	TRBJ2-3	CASSYSSRAPDTQYF	TGTGCCAGCAGTTACTCGTCTCGGGCCCCAGATACGCAGTATTTT
.	TRBV7-2	.	TRBJ1-5	CASSVTGYDQPQHF	TGTGCCAGCAGCGTAACAGGGTATGATCAGCCCCAGCATTTT
.	TRBV4-3	.	TRBJ1-4	CASGDEAAGTNEKLFF	TGCGCCAGCGGAGACGAGGCAGCTGGAACTAATGAAAAACTGTTTTTT
TRBD1	TRBV20-1	few	TRBJ2-2	CSASLGGRNPGELFF	TGCAGTGCTAGTCTAGGGGGCCGCAATCCCGGGGAGCTGTTTTTT
.	TRBV15	few	TRBJ1-2	CATSREDYRVGGYTF	TGTGCCACCAGCAGAGAAGATTACAGGGTGGGCGGCTACACCTTC
.	TRBV20-1	.	TRBJ2-7	CSARVLASIGEQYF	TGCAGTGCTAGAGTGTTGGCTAGTATTGGAGAGCAGTACTTC
TRBD1	TRBV20-1	.	TRBJ2-1	CSARGQAFYEQFF	TGCAGTGCCCGCGGACAGGCGTTCTACGAGCAGTTCTTC
.	TRBV7-9	few	TRBJ2-7	CASSLAITQSYEQYF	TGTGCCAGCAGCTTAGCGATTACCCAGTCCTACGAGCAGTACTTC
TRBD1	TRBV20-1	.	TRBJ2-5	CSATLQGGETQYF	TGCAGTGCTACTCTACAGGGGGGAGAGACCCAGTACTTC
.	TRBV29-1	.	TRBJ1-2	CSVEGLGTVNGYTF	TGCAGCGTTGAAGGGCTAGGGACGGTCAATGGCTACACCTTC
.	TRBV11-2	few	TRBJ2-1	CASSFGTEPYNEQFF	TGTGCCAGCAGCTTCGGAACAGAACCATACAATGAGCAGTTCTTC
TRBD2	TRBV20-1	once	TRBJ2-5	CSTHGLGEETQYF	TGCAGTACGCACGGACTAGGGGAAGAGACCCAGTACTTC
.	TRBV5-6	.	TRBJ2-3	CASSAETGSRTDTQYF	TGTGCCAGCAGCGCAGAGACAGGTTCTCGGACAGATACGCAGTATTTT
TRBD2	TRBV29-1	.	TRBJ2-5	CSVGGGTTQETQYF	TGCAGCGTTGGGGGGGGGACTACTCAAGAGACCCAGTACTTC
.	TRBV6-7	few	TRBJ2-7	CASSSPGGVHEQYF	TGTGCCAGCAGTTCCCCCGGCGGGGTCCACGAGCAGTACTTC
.	TRBV24-1	.	TRBJ1-2	CATSDTTEANYGYTF	TGTGCCACCAGTGATACCACGGAAGCTAACTATGGCTACACCTTC
.	TRBV5-6	many	TRBJ2-5	CASSLDVGETQYF	TGTGCCAGCAGCTTGGATGTCGGGGAGACCCAGTACTTC
.	TRBV12-5	few	TRBJ2-3	CASGLGSITDTQYF	TGTGCTAGTGGTTTGGGGAGTATCACAGATACGCAGTATTTT
.	TRBV4-1	.	TRBJ2-7	CASSQEPTVEQYF	TGCGCCAGCAGCCAAGAACCCACAGTCGAGCAGTACTTC
TRBD2	TRBV7-2	.	TRBJ2-1	CASSSLAIPGSYNEQFF	TGTGCCAGCAGCTCACTAGCGATCCCAGGCTCCTACAATGAGCAGTTCTTC
TRBD2	TRBV7-2	once	TRBJ2-3	CASSLVGGVRTDRQYF	TGTGCCAGCAGCTTAGTTGGGGGGGTCCGCACAGATAGGCAGTATTTT